Presented here are 32 T cell receptor beta chains from one specimen sequenced in a study of shared clonotypes between healthy human individuals. Terminally differentiated effector memory CD45RA+ cells were excluded by CCR7 positive selection of CD45RO-negative cells. The repertoire was sequenced with immunoSEQ multiplex PCR; TCRdb's copy has only in-frame clones and lacks some. The sample contains roughly 570,000 clones, more than 95% of which appear only once. Sample: naive CD8+ T cells sorted from blood. All receptors come from a man aged 25 to 40 in good health.

The rearrangement links TRBV29-1 to TRBJ1-1; no definite D call. Trimming stripped 4 bases from V and 0 bases from J, with 6 bases between. The CDR3 covers 12 residues. CDR1 and CDR2 from the germline V gene are SQVTM and ANQGSEA. The CDR3 sequence: CSVVHLNTEAFF. The CDR3 DNA reads TGCAGCGTTGTTCATTTGAACACTGAAGCTTTCTTT.

In regard to this clone: This sample includes further DNA sequences coding for the same CDR3. This chain joins TRBV5-6 and TRBJ2-1; 8 bases are a match to TRBD2. CDR1 and CDR2 (germline): SGHDT, YYEEEE. This CDR3 is 16 amino acids long. Trimming cost V 0 bases and J 3 bases; bases outside gene matches: 5. The chain's CDR3 is CASSLGLAGIYNEQFF. The CDR3 nucleotides are TGTGCCAGCAGCTTGGGGCTAGCGGGCATCTACAATGAGCAGTTCTTC.

The chain couples TRBV5-4 to TRBJ2-1, with D possibly being TRBD1 (5 bases). V gave up 0 bases and J gave up 2 bases, with 9 bases separating them. From germline, CDR1 is SGHNT and CDR2 YYREEE (reference sequence). The CDR3 totals 15 residues. For the CDR3, the DNA is TGTGCCAGCAGCTTGGGACAGATAACCTACAATGAGCAGTTCTTC. This gives the protein CASSLGQITYNEQFF.

V and J are TRBV9 and TRBJ2-1; TRBD2 is a possible D gene (6 bases). Per the germline V gene, CDR1 is SGDLS and CDR2 is YYNGEE. The CDR3 spans 15 residues. V was trimmed by 0 bases and J by 6 bases, leaving 13 bases between them. The chain's CDR3 is CASSVGGGTSNEQFF. In DNA, the CDR3 is TGTGCCAGCAGCGTAGGAGGAGGGACTTCCAATGAGCAGTTCTTC.

The CDR3 here is CASQGGGDVQETQYF. The DNA for the CDR3 is TGTGCCAGCCAAGGGGGGGGAGACGTCCAAGAGACCCAGTACTTC. The rearrangement links TRBV7-9 to TRBJ2-5; the D gene is possibly TRBD2 (7 bases). CDR1 is SEHNR and CDR2 is FQNEAQ in the germline V gene (reference sequence). The CDR3 runs to 15 residues. The V end lost 8 bases, the J end lost 1 base, and 17 bases lay between the germline ends.

The chain employs TRBV9 and TRBJ2-1; tentative D call: TRBD2 (6 bases). The CDR3 totals 12 residues. From germline, CDR1 is SGDLS and CDR2 YYNGEE. The V and J ends lost 0 bases and 9 bases respectively, with 7 bases between them. CDR3 residues: CASSVEGGEQFF. DNA for the CDR3: TGTGCCAGCAGCGTAGAGGGAGGTGAGCAGTTCTTC.

The chain links TRBV6-1 to TRBJ2-1; 9 bases are a match to TRBD1. Germline-derived CDR1 and CDR2 are MNHNS and SASEGT. V gave up 6 bases and J gave up 7 bases; unmatched junction bases: 4. The CDR3 contains 13 residues. CDR3 amino acids: CASRDRGVNEQFF. The DNA for the CDR3 is TGTGCCAGCAGGGACAGGGGCGTGAATGAGCAGTTCTTC.

J is TRBJ2-6 and V is TRBV12-2. TRBV12-2 is assigned pseudogene status. This CDR3 region has 18 residues. CDR3 in DNA: TGTGCAAGTCGCGCGCTTGGCTCCACACAAAGTCGGGCCAACGTCCTGACTTTC. It codes for CASRALGSTQSRANVLTF.

The genes are TRBV10-3 and TRBJ1-5; weak D call: TRBD1 (6 bases). Trimming left V 7 bases short and J 2 bases short, with 9 bases between. This CDR3 has 13 residues. Germline CDR1 is ENHRY and CDR2 is SYGVKD. The CDR3 DNA reads TGTGCCATCACTTCAGGGGGCAATCAGCCCCAGCATTTT. Translation: CAITSGGNQPQHF.

The chain is built from TRBV7-9 and TRBJ2-7, with D tentatively TRBD2 (5 bases). The CDR3 is 11 amino acids. The ends were cut back, 4 bases at V and 7 bases at J, with 8 bases in the middle. Germline CDR1 and CDR2: SEHNR and FQNEAQ (reference sequence). Written as DNA, the CDR3 is TGTGCCAGCAGCTCTCCGGGGGAGCAGTACTTC. This encodes CASSSPGEQYF.

This chain joins TRBV13 and TRBJ2-3; 14 bases align to TRBD2. V lost 5 bases to trimming and J lost 4 bases; unmatched junction nucleotides: 5. Germline V gene lookup returns CDR1 PRHDT and CDR2 FYEKMQ (reference sequence). CDR3 length equals 16 residues. CDR3 region: CASSAGLAGAPDTQYF. CDR3 DNA: TGTGCCAGCAGCGCGGGACTAGCGGGAGCACCAGATACGCAGTATTTT.

This chain links TRBV9 with TRBJ2-1, with a tentative D call TRBD2 (5 bases). The V gene's germline CDR1 is SGDLS and CDR2 YYNGEE. The V gene lost 0 bases and the J gene lost 0 bases, with 7 bases spanning the gap. The CDR3 has 15 residues. CDR3 sequence: CASSVVANSYNEQFF. In DNA form, the CDR3 reads TGTGCCAGCAGCGTAGTAGCGAACTCCTACAATGAGCAGTTCTTC.

The chain links TRBV2 to TRBJ1-2, with 12 nucleotides matching TRBD1. Germline CDR1 is SNHLY and CDR2 is FYNNEI. This CDR3 contains 16 residues. The junction had 4 bases not matched to a gene; V was cut back by 5 bases and J by 0 bases. The CDR3, as DNA: TGTGCCAGCAGTCCCGGGACAGGGGGCCCTAACTATGGCTACACCTTC. Amino acid sequence: CASSPGTGGPNYGYTF.

The chain couples TRBV6-6 to TRBJ2-7; 9 nucleotides line up with TRBD2. Trimming removed 6 bases from V and 7 bases from J; junction bases left unmatched: 10. Looked up from germline, CDR1 is MNHNY and CDR2 is SVGAGI (reference sequence). The CDR3 sequence is 14 residues long. CDR3 residues: CASSPTPAGGEQYF. DNA for the CDR3: TGTGCCAGCAGCCCAACGCCCGCGGGAGGGGAGCAGTACTTC.

The chain is built from TRBV19 and TRBJ1-5, with unresolved D. Germline V gene data show CDR1 as LNHDA and CDR2 as SQIVND (reference sequence). This CDR3 has 18 residues. Trimming left V 4 bases short and J 0 bases short, with 19 bases between. The CDR3 reads CASSKSRTGIYSNQPQHF. CDR3 DNA: TGTGCCAGTAGTAAATCCAGGACGGGCATTTATAGCAATCAGCCCCAGCATTTT.

This clone is a singleton in its sample. The CDR3 region has the DNA TGTGCCAGCAGTTTTGTTGGCAGGCTGGCGTTCTACGAGCAGTACTTC. It is translated as CASSFVGRLAFYEQYF. This rearrangement joins TRBV28 to TRBJ2-7; D unclear. CDR1 is MDHEN and CDR2 is SYDVKM in the germline V gene. V dropped 3 bases and J dropped 3 bases, with 18 bases sitting between them. CDR3 size: 16 residues. The whole variable domain, filled in from reference TRBV28 and TRBJ2-7, reads DVKVTQSSRYLVKRTGEKVFLECVQDMDHENMFWYRQDPGLGLRLIYFSYDVKMKEKGDIPEGYSVSREKKERFSLILESASTNQTSMYLCASSFVGRLAFYEQYFGPGTRLTVT.

V gene TRBV7-9 combines with J gene TRBJ1-2; TRBD1 matches at 9 bases. V lost 4 bases to trimming and J lost 6 bases; unmatched junction nucleotides: 9. Per the germline V gene, CDR1 is SEHNR and CDR2 is FQNEAQ (reference sequence). This CDR3 is built from 15 residues. The CDR3 region has the DNA TGTGCCAGCAGCTCGGACGACAGGGGGGGAAATGGCTACACCTTC. It translates to CASSSDDRGGNGYTF.

As concerns this clone: The sample contains more than one DNA sequence encoding this CDR3. In DNA, the CDR3 is TGCGCCAGCAGCCCCGGCACCCCTTACGAGCAGTACTTC. Its translation is CASSPGTPYEQYF. The rearrangement joins TRBV5-1 to TRBJ2-7; D uncertain. Germline lookup yields CDR1 SGHRS and CDR2 YFSETQ. The CDR3 is 13 amino acids. The V end lost 4 bases, the J end lost 4 bases, and 12 bases lay between the germline ends.

Remarks on this clone: Germline and junction disagree at one end, which may indicate a read error. The chain links TRBV9 to TRBJ1-1; possibly TRBD1 for D (5 bases). There are 13 residues in the CDR3. CDR1 is SGDLS, CDR2 YYNGEE, per germline. The CDR3, as DNA: TGTGCCAGCAGCGTAGGAAATGGTGAGGGGCCCTTATTT. It translates to CASSVGNGEGPLF.

The rearrangement uses TRBV11-2 and TRBJ1-2; D gene unclear. The germline CDR1 and CDR2 sequences are SGHAT and FQNNGV. Trimming took off 3 bases at V and 7 bases at J, with 9 bases between the two ends. The CDR3 runs to 12 residues. The CDR3 DNA sequence: TGTGCCAGCAGCTTTGGTGTTGGTGGCTACACCTTC. This gives the protein CASSFGVGGYTF.

The chain employs TRBV6-5 and TRBJ2-3, with D uncertain. V gave up 5 bases and J gave up 8 bases, with 8 bases separating them. Germline-derived CDR1 and CDR2 are MNHEY and SVGAGI. The CDR3 runs 11 residues. The CDR3 reads CASSGLGTQYF. DNA of the CDR3: TGTGCCAGCAGTGGCCTGGGTACGCAGTATTTT.

This sequence joins TRBV11-2 and TRBJ1-1, with 7 positions matching TRBD1. The CDR3 has 12 residues. V shed 5 bases, J shed 11 bases, and the junction held 8 bases outside the gene matches. CDR1 is SGHAT and CDR2 is FQNNGV in the germline V gene. Here the CDR3 DNA reads TGTGCCAGCAGCCCCCCTACAGGGGATGCTTTCTTT. The encoded protein is CASSPPTGDAFF.

V usage is TRBV7-9 and J usage is TRBJ2-1; D might be TRBD1 or TRBD2, each matching 5 bases. Germline loops: CDR1 SEHNR, CDR2 FQNEAQ (reference sequence). V was pared by 5 bases and J by 6 bases, with 17 bases between. The CDR3 covers 15 residues. CDR3 nucleotides: TGTGCCAGCAGCCATCGGGACGGGGCAAGCAATGAGCAGTTCTTC. This codes for CASSHRDGASNEQFF. The full variable domain, its missing parts supplied by reference TRBV7-9 and TRBJ2-1, is DTGVSQNPRHKITKRGQNVTFRCDPISEHNRLYWYRQTLGQGPEFLTYFQNEAQLEKSRLLSDRFSAERPKGSFSTLEIQRTEQGDSAMYLCASSHRDGASNEQFFGPGTRLTVL.

The gene calls are TRBV9 and TRBJ2-3; 9 bases align to TRBD2. CDR3 size: 13 residues. Trimming took 3 bases from V and 12 from J; bases not matched to a gene: 8. Per germline, CDR1 SGDLS and CDR2 YYNGEE. CDR3 sequence (DNA): TGTGCCAGCAGCGACCTTAGCGGGAGCCTACAGTATTTT. Residues: CASSDLSGSLQYF.

The CDR3 DNA is TGTGCCAGCAGCCCGTGGACTAGCGGGACCTACGAGCAGTACTTC. Translated, it gives CASSPWTSGTYEQYF. The chain recombines TRBV13 with TRBJ2-7, with 12 bases lining up with TRBD2. The CDR3 covers 15 residues. CDR1 is PRHDT, CDR2 FYEKMQ, per germline (reference sequence). V dropped 5 bases and J dropped 2; count of bases not matched to a gene: 4.

Comment on this clone: A junction end diverges from the germline sequence, so it may reflect a read error. CDR3 nucleotide sequence: TGTGCCAGCAGCTTAACGGGCGAGGGTTTGCACTTC. The encoded protein is CASSLTGEGLHF. The chain has TRBV11-2 and TRBJ2-4; D perhaps matches TRBD2 (5 bases). CDR3 size: 12 residues. In germline, CDR1 is SGHAT, CDR2 FQNNGV.

This clone was counted once. The chain carries TRBV7-8 and TRBJ1-4; TRBD1 matches 9 bases. This CDR3 region has 19 residues. CDR1 and CDR2 from the germline V gene are SGHVS and FQNEAQ. The J segment lost 6 bases and the V segment lost 0 bases, leaving 14 bases of the junction unmatched. CDR3 region: CASSLAWDDRGGLDEKLFF. The CDR3 nucleotides are TGTGCCAGCAGCTTAGCGTGGGATGACAGGGGGGGCTTGGATGAAAAACTGTTTTTT.

The chain recombines TRBV7-8 with TRBJ2-7; the D is unclear. The CDR3 is made up of 11 amino acids. Germline lookup yields CDR1 SGHVS and CDR2 FQNEAQ. Trimming left V 4 bases short and J 10 bases short, with 11 bases between. The CDR3 here is CASSWVGVQYF. CDR3 in DNA: TGTGCCAGCAGCTGGGTTGGGGTACAGTACTTC.

The chain joins TRBV27 to TRBJ2-7; no definite D call. This CDR3 contains 13 residues. V gave up 1 base and J gave up 6 bases, with 10 bases separating them. CDR1 and CDR2 (germline): MNHEY, SMNVEV (reference sequence). The CDR3 nucleotides read TGTGCCAGCAGTTTATTGATGGGAACCGAGCAGTACTTC. Translating it yields CASSLLMGTEQYF.

J is TRBJ2-5 and V is TRBV19; maybe TRBD1 (5 bases). This CDR3 is built from 15 residues. V lost 2 bases and J lost 3, with 13 bases in between. Germline loops: CDR1 LNHDA, CDR2 SQIVND (reference sequence). CDR3 region: CASSITAGRKETQYF. Written as DNA, the CDR3 is TGTGCCAGTAGTATAACCGCAGGGCGCAAAGAGACCCAGTACTTC.

The J gene is TRBJ2-6, the V gene TRBV5-5, with D perhaps TRBD2 (5 bases). Trimming pared 4 bases from V and 1 base from J, leaving 9 bases between. Germline-derived CDR1 and CDR2 are SGHKS and YYEKEE (reference sequence). There are 15 residues in the CDR3. The CDR3, as DNA: TGTGCCAGCAGCAATGGGGAGTCTGGGGCCAACGTCCTGACTTTC. Its translation is CASSNGESGANVLTF.

This sequence joins TRBV19 and TRBJ2-7; weak D call: TRBD2 (6 bases). The CDR3 has 15 amino acids. V was trimmed by 4 bases and J by 0 bases, leaving 13 bases between them. Germline CDR1 reads LNHDA; CDR2 reads SQIVND (reference sequence). CDR3 coding DNA: TGTGCCAGTAGTAGTTTTTCCGGGAGCTCCTACGAGCAGTACTTC. As protein: CASSSFSGSSYEQYF.